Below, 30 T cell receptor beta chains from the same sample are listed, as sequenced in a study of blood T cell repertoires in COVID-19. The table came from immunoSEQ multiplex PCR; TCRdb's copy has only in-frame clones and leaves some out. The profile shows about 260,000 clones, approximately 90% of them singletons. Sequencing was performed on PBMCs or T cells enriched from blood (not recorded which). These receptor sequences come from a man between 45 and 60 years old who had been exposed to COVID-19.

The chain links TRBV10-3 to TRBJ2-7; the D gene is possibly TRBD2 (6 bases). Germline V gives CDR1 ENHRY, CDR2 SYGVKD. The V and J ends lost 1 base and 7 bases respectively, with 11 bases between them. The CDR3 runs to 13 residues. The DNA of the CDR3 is TGTGCCATCAGTGAGTACAGAGGGAGGGAGCAGTACGTC. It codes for CAISEYRGREQYV.

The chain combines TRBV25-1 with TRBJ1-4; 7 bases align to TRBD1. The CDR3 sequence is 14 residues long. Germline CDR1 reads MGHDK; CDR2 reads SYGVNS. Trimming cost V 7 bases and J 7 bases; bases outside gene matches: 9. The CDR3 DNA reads TGTGCCAGCAATCGACAGGGACTGGGTGAAAAACTGTTTTTT. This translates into CASNRQGLGEKLFF. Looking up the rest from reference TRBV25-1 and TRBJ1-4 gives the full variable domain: EADIYQTPRYLVIGTGKKITLECSQTMGHDKMYWYQQDPGMELHLIHYSYGVNSTEKGDLSSESTVSRIRTEHFPLTLESARPSHTSQYLCASNRQGLGEKLFFGSGTQLSVL.

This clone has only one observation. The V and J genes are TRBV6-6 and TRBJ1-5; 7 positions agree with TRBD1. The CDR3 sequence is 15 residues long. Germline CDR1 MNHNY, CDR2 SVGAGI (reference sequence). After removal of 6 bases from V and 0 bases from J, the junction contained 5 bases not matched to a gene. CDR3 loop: CASSLDRYSNQPQHF. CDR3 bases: TGTGCCAGCAGCTTGGACAGGTATAGCAATCAGCCCCAGCATTTT.

The CDR3 DNA follows: TGTGCCAGCAGCTTAGAGATTAGCGGGGTGTACGAGCAGTACTTC. The encoded protein is CASSLEISGVYEQYF. The J gene is TRBJ2-7, the V gene TRBV7-2, with TRBD2 identical over 8 bases. The J segment lost 4 bases and the V segment lost 1 base, leaving 6 bases of the junction unmatched. The CDR3 consists of 15 residues. Germline values: CDR1 SGHTA, CDR2 FQGNSA.

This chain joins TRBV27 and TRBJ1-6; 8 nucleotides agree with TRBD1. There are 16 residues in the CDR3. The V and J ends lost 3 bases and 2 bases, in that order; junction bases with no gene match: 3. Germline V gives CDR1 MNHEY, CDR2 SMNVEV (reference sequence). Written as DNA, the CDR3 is TGTGCCAGCAGTTTTGGACAGGGTGCCTATAATTCACCCCTCCACTTT. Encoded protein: CASSFGQGAYNSPLHF.

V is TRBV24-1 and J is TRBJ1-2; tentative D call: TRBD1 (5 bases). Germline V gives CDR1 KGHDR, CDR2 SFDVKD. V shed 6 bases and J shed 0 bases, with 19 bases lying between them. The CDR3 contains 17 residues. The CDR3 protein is CATSSSRGSQANYGYTF. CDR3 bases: TGTGCCACCAGTTCCTCTAGGGGAAGTCAAGCTAACTATGGCTACACCTTC.

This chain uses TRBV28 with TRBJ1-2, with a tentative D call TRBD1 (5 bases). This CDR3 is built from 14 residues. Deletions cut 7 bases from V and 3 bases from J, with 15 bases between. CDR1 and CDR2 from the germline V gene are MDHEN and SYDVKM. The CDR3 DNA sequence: TGTGCCAGCACCCTCACGGGGGGGTACTATGGCTACACCTTC. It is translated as CASTLTGGYYGYTF.

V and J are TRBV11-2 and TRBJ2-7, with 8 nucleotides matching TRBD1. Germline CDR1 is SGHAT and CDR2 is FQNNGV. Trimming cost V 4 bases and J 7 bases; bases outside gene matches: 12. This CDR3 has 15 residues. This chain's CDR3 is CASSSRTGRRTEQYF. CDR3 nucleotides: TGTGCCAGCAGCTCCCGGACAGGGAGGAGGACGGAGCAGTACTTC. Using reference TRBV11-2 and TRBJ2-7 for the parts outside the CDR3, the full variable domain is EAGVAQSPRYKIIEKRQSVAFWCNPISGHATLYWYQQILGQGPKLLIQFQNNGVVDDSQLPKDRFSAERLKGVDSTLKIQPAKLEDSAVYLCASSSRTGRRTEQYFGPGTRLTVT.

The DNA of the CDR3 is TGTGCCATCAGTGAAGGGGGGGGCAGGGCTACAGGCTACACCTTC. As protein: CAISEGGGRATGYTF. The rearrangement links TRBV10-3 to TRBJ1-2, with a possible D match to TRBD1 (6 bases). Trimming took 3 bases from V and 8 from J, leaving 19 bases between them. CDR1 and CDR2 from the germline V gene are ENHRY and SYGVKD. The length of the CDR3 is 15 residues.

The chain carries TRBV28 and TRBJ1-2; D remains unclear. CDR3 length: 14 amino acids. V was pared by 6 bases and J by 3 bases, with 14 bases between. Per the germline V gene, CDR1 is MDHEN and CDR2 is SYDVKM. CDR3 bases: TGTGCCAGCAGCCTGGCGGGAAGTCACTATGGCTACACCTTC. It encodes CASSLAGSHYGYTF.

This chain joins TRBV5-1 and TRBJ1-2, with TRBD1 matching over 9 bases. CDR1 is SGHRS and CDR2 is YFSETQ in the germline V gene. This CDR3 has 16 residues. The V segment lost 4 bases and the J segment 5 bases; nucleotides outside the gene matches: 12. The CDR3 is CASSIGPGQGGYGYTF. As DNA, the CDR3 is TGCGCCAGCAGCATAGGACCGGGACAGGGAGGGTATGGCTACACCTTC.

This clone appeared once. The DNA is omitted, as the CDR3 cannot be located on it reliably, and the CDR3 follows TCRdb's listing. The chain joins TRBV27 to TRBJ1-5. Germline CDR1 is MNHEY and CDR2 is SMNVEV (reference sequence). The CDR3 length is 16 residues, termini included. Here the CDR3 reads CASSSSRQSLGGPQHF.

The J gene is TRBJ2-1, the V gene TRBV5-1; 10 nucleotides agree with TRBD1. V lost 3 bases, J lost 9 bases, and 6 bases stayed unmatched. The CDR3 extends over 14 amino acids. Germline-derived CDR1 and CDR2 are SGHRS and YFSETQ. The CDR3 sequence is CASSSRDRGSEQFF. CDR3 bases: TGCGCCAGCAGCTCCCGGGACAGGGGATCTGAGCAGTTCTTC.

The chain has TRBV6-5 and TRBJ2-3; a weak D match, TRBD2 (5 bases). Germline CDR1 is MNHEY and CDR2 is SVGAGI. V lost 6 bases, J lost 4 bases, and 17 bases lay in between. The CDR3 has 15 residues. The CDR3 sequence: CASRTSGVLADTQYF. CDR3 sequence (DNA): TGTGCCAGCAGAACCTCCGGGGTCCTGGCAGATACGCAGTATTTT.

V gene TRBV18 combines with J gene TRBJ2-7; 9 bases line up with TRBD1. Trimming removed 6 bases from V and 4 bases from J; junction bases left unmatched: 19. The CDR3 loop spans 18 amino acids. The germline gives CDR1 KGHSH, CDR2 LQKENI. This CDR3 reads CASSLGQGNTYTPYEQYV. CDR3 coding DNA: TGTGCCAGCTCCCTTGGACAGGGGAACACTTATACACCTTACGAGCAGTACGTC.

CDR3 nucleotide sequence: TGTGCCAGCAGTTACGGACAGATTGGCTACACCTTC. Translating gives CASSYGQIGYTF. The chain combines TRBV12-3 or TRBV12-4 with TRBJ1-2; weak D call: TRBD1 (6 bases). V lost 4 bases, J lost 7 bases, and 10 bases lay in between. There are 12 residues in the CDR3.

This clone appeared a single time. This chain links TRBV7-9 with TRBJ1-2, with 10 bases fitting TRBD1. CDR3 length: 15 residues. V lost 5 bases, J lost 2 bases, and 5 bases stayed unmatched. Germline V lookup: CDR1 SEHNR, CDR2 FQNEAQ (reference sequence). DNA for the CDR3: TGTGCCAGCAGCCTCGGGACAGGGGCGAACTATGGCTACACCTTC. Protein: CASSLGTGANYGYTF.

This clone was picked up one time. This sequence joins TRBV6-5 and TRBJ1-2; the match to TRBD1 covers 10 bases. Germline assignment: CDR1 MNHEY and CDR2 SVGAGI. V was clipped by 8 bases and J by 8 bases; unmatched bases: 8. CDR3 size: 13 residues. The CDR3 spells CASGDRGLEGYTF. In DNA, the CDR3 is TGTGCCAGCGGCGACAGGGGGCTGGAAGGCTACACCTTC.

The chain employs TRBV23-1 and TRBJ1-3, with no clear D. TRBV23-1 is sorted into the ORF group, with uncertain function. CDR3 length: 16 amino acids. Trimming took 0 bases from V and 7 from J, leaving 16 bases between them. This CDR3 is CASSQSERKLRNTIYF. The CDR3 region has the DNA TGCGCCAGCAGTCAATCGGAGCGGAAATTACGGAACACCATATATTTT.

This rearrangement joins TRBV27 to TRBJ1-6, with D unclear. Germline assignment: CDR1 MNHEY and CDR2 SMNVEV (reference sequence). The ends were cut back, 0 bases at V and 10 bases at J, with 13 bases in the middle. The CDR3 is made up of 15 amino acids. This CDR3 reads CASSLSSEGSSPLHF. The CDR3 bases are TGTGCCAGCAGTTTATCGTCAGAGGGAAGCTCACCCCTCCACTTT.

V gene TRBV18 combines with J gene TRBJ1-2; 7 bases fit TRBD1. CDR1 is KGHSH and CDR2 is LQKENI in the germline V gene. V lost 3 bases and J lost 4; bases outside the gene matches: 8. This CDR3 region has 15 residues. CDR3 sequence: CASSPQGQARYGYTF. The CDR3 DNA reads TGTGCCAGCTCACCTCAAGGACAGGCCCGCTATGGCTACACCTTC. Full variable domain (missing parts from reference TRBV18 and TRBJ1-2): NAGVMQNPRHLVRRRGQEARLRCSPMKGHSHVYWYRQLPEEGLKFMVYLQKENIIDESGMPKERFSAEFPKEGPSILRIQQVVRGDSAAYFCASSPQGQARYGYTFGSGTRLTVV.

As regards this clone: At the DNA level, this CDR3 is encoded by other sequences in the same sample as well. The CDR3: CASSPSGTDYGYTF. The CDR3 nucleotides read TGCGCCAGCAGCCCCTCGGGTACGGACTATGGCTACACCTTC. The chain recombines TRBV5-1 with TRBJ1-2; the D is unclear. Looked up from germline, CDR1 is SGHRS and CDR2 is YFSETQ. Trimming cost V 4 bases and J 3 bases, with 13 bases left between them. The length of the CDR3 is 14 residues.

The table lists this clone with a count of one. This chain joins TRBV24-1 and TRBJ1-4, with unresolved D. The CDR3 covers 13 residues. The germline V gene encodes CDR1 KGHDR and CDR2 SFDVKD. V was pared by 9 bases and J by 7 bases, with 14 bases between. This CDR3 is CATQEQNGEKLFF. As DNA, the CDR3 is TGTGCCACCCAAGAACAGAACGGTGAAAAACTGTTTTTT.

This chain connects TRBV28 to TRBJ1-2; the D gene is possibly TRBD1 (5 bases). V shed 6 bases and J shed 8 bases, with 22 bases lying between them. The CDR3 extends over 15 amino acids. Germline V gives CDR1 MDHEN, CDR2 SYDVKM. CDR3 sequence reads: CASSRGGGRRYGYTF. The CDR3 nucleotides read TGTGCCAGCAGCCGTGGGGGAGGCCGGCGTTACGGCTACACCTTC.

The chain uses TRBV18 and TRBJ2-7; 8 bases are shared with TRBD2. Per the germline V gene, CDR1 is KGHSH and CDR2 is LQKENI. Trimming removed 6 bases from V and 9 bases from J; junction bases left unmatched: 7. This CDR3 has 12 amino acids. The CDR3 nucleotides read TGTGCCAGCTCGCGGGGGGACCCCAGGCAGTACTTC. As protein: CASSRGDPRQYF.

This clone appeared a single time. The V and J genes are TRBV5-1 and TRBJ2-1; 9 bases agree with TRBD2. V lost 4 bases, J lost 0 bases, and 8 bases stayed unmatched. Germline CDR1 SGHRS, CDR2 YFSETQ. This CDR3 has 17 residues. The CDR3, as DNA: TGCGCCAGCAGCCATTCAGGACTAGCGTACTCCTACAATGAGCAGTTCTTC. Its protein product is CASSHSGLAYSYNEQFF.

CDR3 protein: CASRFTGEETQYF. CDR3 bases: TGTGCCAGCAGGTTCACAGGGGAAGAGACCCAGTACTTC. V and J are TRBV5-4 and TRBJ2-5, with TRBD1 matching over 7 bases. CDR3 length: 13 residues. Germline lookup yields CDR1 SGHNT and CDR2 YYREEE (reference sequence). The ends lost 5 bases at V and 3 bases at J; junction bases unmatched: 4.

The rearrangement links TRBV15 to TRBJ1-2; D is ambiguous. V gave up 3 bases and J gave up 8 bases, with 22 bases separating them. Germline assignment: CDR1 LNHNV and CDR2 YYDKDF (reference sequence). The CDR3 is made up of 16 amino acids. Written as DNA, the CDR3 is TGTGCCACCAGCAGTGGGAGTCAAGTTACGGCTCGCGGCTACACCTTC. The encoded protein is CATSSGSQVTARGYTF.

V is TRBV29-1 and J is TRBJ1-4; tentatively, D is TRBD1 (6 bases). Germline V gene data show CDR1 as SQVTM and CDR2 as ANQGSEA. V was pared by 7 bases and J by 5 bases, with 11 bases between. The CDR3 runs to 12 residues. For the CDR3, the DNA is TGCAGCGCCGTCGGACAGAATGAAAAACTGTTTTTT. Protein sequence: CSAVGQNEKLFF.

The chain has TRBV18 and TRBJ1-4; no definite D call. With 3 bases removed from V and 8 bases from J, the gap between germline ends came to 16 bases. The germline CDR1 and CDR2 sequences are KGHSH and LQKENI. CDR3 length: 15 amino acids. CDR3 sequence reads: CASSPREPPGEKLFF. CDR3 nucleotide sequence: TGTGCCAGCTCACCCCGGGAGCCGCCCGGCGAAAAACTGTTTTTT.